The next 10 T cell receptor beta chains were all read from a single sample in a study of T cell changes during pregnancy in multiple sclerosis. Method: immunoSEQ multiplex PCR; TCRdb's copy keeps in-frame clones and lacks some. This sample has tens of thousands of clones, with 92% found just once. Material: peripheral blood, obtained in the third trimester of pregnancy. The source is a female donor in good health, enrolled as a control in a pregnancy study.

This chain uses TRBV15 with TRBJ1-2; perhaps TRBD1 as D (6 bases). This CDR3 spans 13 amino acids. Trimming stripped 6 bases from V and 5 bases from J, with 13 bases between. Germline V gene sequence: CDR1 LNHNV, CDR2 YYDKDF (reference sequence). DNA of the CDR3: TGTGCCACCAGGGACAGTGGGGGATATGGCTACACCTTC. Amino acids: CATRDSGGYGYTF.

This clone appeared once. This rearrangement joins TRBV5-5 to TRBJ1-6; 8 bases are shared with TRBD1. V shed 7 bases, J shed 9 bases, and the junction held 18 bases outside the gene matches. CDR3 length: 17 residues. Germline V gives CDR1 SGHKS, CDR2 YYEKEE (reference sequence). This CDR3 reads CASQRGQGFLGGSPLHF. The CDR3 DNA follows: TGTGCCAGCCAAAGAGGACAGGGCTTCTTGGGAGGTTCACCCCTCCACTTT.

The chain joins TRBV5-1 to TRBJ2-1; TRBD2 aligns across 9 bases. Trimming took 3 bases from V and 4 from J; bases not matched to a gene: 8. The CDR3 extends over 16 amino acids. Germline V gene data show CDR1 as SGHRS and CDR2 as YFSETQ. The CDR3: CASSSGGGGVYNEQFF. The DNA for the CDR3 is TGCGCCAGCAGCTCGGGTGGCGGGGGGGTATACAATGAGCAGTTCTTC. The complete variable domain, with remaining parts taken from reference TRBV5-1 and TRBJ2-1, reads KAGVTQTPRYLIKTRGQQVTLSCSPISGHRSVSWYQQTPGQGLQFLFEYFSETQRNKGNFPGRFSGRQFSNSRSEMNVSTLELGDSALYLCASSSGGGGVYNEQFFGPGTRLTVL.

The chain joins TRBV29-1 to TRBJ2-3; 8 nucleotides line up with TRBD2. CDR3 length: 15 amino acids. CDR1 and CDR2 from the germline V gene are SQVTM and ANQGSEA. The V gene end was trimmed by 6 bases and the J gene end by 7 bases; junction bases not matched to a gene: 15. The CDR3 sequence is CSVAPGGLAGNTQYF. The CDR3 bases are TGCAGCGTCGCTCCCGGGGGGCTAGCGGGTAATACGCAGTATTTT.

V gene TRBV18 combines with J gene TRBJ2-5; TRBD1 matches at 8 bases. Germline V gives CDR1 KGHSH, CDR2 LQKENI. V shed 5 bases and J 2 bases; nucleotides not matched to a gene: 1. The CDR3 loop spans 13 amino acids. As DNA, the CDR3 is TGTGCCAGCTCAACAGGGGGACAAGAGACCCAGTACTTC. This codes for CASSTGGQETQYF.

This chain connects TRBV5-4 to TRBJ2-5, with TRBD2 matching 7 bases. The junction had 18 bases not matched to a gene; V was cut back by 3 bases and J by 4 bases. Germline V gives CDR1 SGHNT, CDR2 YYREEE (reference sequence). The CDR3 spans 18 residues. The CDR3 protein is CASSSPWSGKVTLETQYF. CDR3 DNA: TGTGCCAGCAGCTCCCCGTGGAGCGGGAAAGTGACTCTAGAGACCCAGTACTTC. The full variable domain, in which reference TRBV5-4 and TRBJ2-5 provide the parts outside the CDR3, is ETGVTQSPTHLIKTRGQQVTLRCSSQSGHNTVSWYQQALGQGPQFIFQYYREEENGRGNFPPRFSGLQFPNYSSELNVNALELDDSALYLCASSSPWSGKVTLETQYFGPGTRLLVL.

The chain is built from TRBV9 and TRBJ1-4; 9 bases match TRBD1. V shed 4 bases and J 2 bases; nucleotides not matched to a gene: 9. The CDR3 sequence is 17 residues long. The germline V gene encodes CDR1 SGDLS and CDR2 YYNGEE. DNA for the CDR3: TGTGCCAGCAGCCCCGCAATCGGACAGGGGACTAATGAAAAACTGTTTTTT. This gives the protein CASSPAIGQGTNEKLFF.

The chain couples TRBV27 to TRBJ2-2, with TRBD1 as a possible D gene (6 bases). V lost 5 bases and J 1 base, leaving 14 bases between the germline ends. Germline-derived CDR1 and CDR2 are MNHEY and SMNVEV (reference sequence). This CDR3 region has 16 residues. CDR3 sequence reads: CASSPLNRENTGELFF. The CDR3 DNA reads TGTGCCAGCAGTCCGTTGAACAGGGAGAACACCGGGGAGCTGTTTTTT.

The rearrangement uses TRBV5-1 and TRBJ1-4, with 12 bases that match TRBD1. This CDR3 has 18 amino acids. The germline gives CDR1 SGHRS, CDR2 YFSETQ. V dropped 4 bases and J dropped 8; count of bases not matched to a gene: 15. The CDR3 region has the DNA TGCGCCAGCAGCAGAAACCGGGACAGGGGGCGCGGGAGGGAAAAACTGTTTTTT. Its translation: CASSRNRDRGRGREKLFF.

CDR3 sequence: CASSRYAGDTDTQYF. The DNA for the CDR3 is TGTGCCAGCAGCCGCTATGCGGGGGACACAGATACGCAGTATTTT. The chain has TRBV11-2 and TRBJ2-3; 7 nucleotides line up with TRBD2. CDR1 and CDR2 from the germline V gene are SGHAT and FQNNGV. The CDR3 spans 15 residues. Trimming cost V 5 bases and J 2 bases; bases outside gene matches: 7.